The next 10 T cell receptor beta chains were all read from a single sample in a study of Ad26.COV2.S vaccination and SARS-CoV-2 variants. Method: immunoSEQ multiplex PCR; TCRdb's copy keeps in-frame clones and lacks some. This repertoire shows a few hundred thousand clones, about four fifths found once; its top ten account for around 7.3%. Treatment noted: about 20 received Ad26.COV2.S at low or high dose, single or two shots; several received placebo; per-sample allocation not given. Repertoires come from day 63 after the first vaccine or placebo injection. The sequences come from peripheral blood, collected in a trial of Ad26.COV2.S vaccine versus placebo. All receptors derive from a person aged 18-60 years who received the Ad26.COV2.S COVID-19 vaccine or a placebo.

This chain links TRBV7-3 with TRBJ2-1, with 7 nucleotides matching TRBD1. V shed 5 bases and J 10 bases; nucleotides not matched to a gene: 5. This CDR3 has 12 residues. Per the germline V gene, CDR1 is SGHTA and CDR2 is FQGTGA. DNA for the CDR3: TGTGCCAGCAGCCTACAGGGGTACGAGCAGTTCTTC. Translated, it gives CASSLQGYEQFF.

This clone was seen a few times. This CDR3 is CASRRGAEEQYF. In nucleotides, the CDR3 is TGTGCCAGCAGAAGAGGGGCAGAGGAGCAGTACTTC. The chain recombines TRBV2 with TRBJ2-7; D assignment may be TRBD1 or TRBD2 (5 bases each). Germline CDR1 is SNHLY and CDR2 is FYNNEI. V dropped 6 bases and J dropped 7 bases, with 13 bases sitting between them. The CDR3 length is 12 residues.

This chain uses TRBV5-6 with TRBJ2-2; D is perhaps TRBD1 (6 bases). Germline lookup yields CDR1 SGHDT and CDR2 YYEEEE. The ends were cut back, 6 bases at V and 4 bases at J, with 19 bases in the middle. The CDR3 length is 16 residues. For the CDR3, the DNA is TGTGCCAGCACCCCGTGGGGACAAGGGACCACCGGGGAGCTGTTTTTT. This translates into CASTPWGQGTTGELFF.

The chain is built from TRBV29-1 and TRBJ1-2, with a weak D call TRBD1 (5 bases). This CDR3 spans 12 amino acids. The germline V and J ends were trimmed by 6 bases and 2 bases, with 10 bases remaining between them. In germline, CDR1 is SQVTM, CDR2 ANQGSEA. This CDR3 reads CSVAGPNYGYTF. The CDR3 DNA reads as TGCAGCGTCGCGGGACCGAACTATGGCTACACCTTC.

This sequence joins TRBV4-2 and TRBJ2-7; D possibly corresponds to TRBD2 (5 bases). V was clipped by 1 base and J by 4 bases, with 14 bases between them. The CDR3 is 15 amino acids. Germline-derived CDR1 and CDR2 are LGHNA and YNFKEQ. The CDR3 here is CASSQVLARRYEQYF. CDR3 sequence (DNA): TGTGCCAGCAGCCAAGTTCTGGCGAGGAGGTACGAGCAGTACTTC.

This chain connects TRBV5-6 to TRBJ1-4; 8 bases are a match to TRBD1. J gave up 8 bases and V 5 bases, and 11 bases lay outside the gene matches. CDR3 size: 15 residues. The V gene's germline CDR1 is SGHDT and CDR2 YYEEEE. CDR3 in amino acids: CASSSTQGAREKLFF. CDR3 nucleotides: TGTGCCAGCAGTTCTACCCAGGGGGCAAGGGAAAAACTGTTTTTT.

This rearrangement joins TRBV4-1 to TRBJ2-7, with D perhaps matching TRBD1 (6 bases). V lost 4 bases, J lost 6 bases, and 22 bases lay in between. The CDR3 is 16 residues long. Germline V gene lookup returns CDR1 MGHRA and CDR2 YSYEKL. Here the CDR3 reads CASSPPGHQKAGEQYF. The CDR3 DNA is TGCGCCAGCAGCCCACCGGGACACCAAAAGGCGGGCGAGCAGTACTTC.

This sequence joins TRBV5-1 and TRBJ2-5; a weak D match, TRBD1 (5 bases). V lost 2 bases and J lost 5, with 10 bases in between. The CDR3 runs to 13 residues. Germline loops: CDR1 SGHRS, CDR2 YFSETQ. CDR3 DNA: TGCGCCAGCAGCTTATTCCCAGGGGAGACCCAGTACTTC. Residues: CASSLFPGETQYF.

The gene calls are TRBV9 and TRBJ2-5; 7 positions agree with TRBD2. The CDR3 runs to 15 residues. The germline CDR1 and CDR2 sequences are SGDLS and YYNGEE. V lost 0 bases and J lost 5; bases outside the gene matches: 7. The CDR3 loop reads CASSVASGAGETQYF. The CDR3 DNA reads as TGTGCCAGCAGCGTAGCAAGCGGGGCGGGGGAGACCCAGTACTTC.

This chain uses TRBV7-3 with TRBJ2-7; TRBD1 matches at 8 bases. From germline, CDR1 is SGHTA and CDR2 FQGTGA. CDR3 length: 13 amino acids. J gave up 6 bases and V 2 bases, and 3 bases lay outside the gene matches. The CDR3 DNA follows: TGTGCCAGCAGCTTATCAGGGGGCGGCGAGCAGTACTTC. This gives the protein CASSLSGGGEQYF.